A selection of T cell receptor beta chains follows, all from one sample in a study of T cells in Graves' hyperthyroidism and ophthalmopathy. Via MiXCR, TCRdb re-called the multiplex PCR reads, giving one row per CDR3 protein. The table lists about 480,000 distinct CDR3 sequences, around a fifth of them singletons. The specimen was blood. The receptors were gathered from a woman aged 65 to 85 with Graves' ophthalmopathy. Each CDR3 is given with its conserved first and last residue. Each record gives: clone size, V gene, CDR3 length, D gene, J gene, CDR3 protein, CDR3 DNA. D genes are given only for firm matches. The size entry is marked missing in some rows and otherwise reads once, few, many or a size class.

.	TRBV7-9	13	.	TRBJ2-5	CASSSGVRETQYF	TGTGCCAGCAGTTCAGGGGTTCGGGAGACCCAGTACTTC
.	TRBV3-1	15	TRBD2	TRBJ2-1	CASSSSGRPNNEQFF	TGTGCCAGCAGCTCTAGCGGGAGGCCGAACAATGAGCAGTTCTTC
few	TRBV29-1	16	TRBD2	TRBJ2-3	CSSSGTSGKNTDTQYF	TGCAGCTCTAGCGGTACTAGCGGGAAAAACACAGATACGCAGTATTTT
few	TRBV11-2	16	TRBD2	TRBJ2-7	CASSLGKREGRYEQYF	TGTGCCAGCAGCTTAGGCAAGCGGGAGGGCCGGTACGAGCAGTACTTC
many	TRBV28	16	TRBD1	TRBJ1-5	CASSNYRGQGNQPQHF	TGTGCCAGCAGTAATTACAGGGGTCAAGGCAATCAGCCCCAGCATTTT
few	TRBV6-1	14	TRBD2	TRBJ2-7	CASSEVGGASEQYF	TGTGCCAGCAGTGAAGTCGGGGGGGCAAGCGAGCAGTACTTC
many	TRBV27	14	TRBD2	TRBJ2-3	CASSRFSGRDTQYF	TGTGCCAGCAGTCGTTTTAGCGGGAGAGATACGCAGTATTTT
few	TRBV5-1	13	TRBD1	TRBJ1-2	CASSVTGGSGYTF	TGCGCCAGCAGCGTAACAGGGGGCAGTGGCTACACCTTC
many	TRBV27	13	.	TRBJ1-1	CASREQTNTEAFF	TGTGCCAGCAGGGAACAGACGAACACTGAAGCTTTCTTT
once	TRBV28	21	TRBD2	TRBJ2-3	CASSQRTTPGTSGRSTDTQYF	TGTGCCAGCAGCCAGAGGACCACTCCCGGGACTAGCGGGAGGAGCACAGATACGCAGTATTTT
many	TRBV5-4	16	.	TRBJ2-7	CASSSSFQAEYYEQYF	TGTGCCAGCAGCTCTTCGTTCCAAGCGGAGTACTACGAGCAGTACTTC
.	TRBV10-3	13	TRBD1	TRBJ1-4	CAIATGEGEKLFF	TGTGCCATAGCGACAGGGGAGGGTGAAAAACTGTTTTTT
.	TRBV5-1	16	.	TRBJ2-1	CASSLGAKSSYNEQFF	TGCGCCAGCAGCTTGGGCGCTAAGAGCTCCTACAATGAGCAGTTCTTC
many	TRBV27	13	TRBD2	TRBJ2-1	CASSNSGRGEQFF	TGTGCCAGCAGTAATAGCGGGAGGGGTGAGCAGTTCTTC
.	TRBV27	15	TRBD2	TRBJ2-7	CASSPAGGEVSEQYF	TGTGCCAGCAGTCCCGCCGGGGGGGAGGTCTCCGAGCAGTACTTC